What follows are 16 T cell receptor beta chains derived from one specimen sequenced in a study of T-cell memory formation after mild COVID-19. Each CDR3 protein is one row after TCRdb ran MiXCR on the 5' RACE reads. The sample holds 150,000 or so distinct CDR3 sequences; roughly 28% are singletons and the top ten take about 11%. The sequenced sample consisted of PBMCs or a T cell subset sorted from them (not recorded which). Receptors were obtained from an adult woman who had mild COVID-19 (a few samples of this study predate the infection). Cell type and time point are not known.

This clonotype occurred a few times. CDR3 region: CATSDGTTGHTEAFF. CDR3 bases: TGTGCCACCAGTGATGGAACGACAGGGCACACTGAAGCTTTCTTT. The V call is TRBV24-1, the J call TRBJ1-1, with 7 bases lining up with TRBD1. Germline V gives CDR1 KGHDR, CDR2 SFDVKD. The length of the CDR3 is 15 residues. Trimming at V came to 3 bases and at J to 3 bases, leaving 6 bases not matched to a gene.

Written as DNA, the CDR3 is TGTGCCAGCAGCCCGAGGGTACAGGGGTGGGACACTGAAGCTTTCTTT. This gives the protein CASSPRVQGWDTEAFF. V gene TRBV7-9 combines with J gene TRBJ1-1; 7 nucleotides agree with TRBD1. Germline assignment: CDR1 SEHNR and CDR2 FQNEAQ (reference sequence). This CDR3 region has 16 residues. V gave up 5 bases and J gave up 3 bases; unmatched junction bases: 12.

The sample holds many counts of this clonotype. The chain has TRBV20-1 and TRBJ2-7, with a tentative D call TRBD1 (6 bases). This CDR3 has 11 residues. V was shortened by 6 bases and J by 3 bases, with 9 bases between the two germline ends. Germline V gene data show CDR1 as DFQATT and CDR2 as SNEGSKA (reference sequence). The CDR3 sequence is CSAGQFYEQYF. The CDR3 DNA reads TGCAGTGCCGGACAGTTCTACGAGCAGTACTTC.

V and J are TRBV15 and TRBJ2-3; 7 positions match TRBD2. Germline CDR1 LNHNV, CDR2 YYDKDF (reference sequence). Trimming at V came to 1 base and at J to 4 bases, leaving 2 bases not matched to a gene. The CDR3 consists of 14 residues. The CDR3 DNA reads TGTGCCACCAGCAGAGTTCGGGAGGCAGATACGCAGTATTTT. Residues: CATSRVREADTQYF.

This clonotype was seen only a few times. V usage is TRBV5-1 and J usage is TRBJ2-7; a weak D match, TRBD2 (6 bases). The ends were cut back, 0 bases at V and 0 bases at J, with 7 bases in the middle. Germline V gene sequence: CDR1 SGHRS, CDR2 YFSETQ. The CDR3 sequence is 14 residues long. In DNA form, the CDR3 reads TGCGCCAGCAGCTTGGACGGGGGCTCCTACGAGCAGTACTTC. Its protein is CASSLDGGSYEQYF.

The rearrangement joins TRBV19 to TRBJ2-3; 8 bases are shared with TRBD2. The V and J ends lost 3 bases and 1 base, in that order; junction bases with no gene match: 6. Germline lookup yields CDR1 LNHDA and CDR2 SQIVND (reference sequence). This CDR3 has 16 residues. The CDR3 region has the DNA TGTGCCAGTAGTATCCGAGCGGGAGTAGGCACAGATACGCAGTATTTT. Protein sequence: CASSIRAGVGTDTQYF.

CDR3 nucleotide sequence: TGTGCCAGCAGCTTGGATCCGGGGGGGACAGATACGCAGTATTTT. Its translation: CASSLDPGGTDTQYF. The rearrangement uses TRBV7-9 and TRBJ2-3; TRBD2 matches at 8 bases. Germline lookup yields CDR1 SEHNR and CDR2 FQNEAQ (reference sequence). This CDR3 has 15 amino acids. The J segment lost 3 bases and the V segment lost 3 bases, leaving 5 bases of the junction unmatched.

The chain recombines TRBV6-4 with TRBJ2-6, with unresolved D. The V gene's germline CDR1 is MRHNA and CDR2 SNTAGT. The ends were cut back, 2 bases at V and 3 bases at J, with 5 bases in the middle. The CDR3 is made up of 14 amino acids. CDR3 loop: CASSDRVGANVLTF. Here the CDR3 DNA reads TGTGCCAGCAGTGACAGGGTTGGGGCCAACGTCCTGACTTTC.

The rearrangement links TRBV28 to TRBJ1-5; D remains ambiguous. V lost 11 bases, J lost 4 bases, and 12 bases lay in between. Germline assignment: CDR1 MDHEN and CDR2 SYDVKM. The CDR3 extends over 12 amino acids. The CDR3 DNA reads TGTGCCGGCCGCGCGGGGAATCAGCCCCAGCATTTT. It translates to CAGRAGNQPQHF. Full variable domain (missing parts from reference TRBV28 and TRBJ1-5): DVKVTQSSRYLVKRTGEKVFLECVQDMDHENMFWYRQDPGLGLRLIYFSYDVKMKEKGDIPEGYSVSREKKERFSLILESASTNQTSMYLCAGRAGNQPQHFGDGTRLSIL.

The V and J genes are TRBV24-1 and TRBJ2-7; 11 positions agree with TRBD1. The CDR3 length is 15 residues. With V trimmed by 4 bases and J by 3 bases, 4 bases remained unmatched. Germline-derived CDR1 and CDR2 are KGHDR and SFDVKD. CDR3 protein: CATSDPGTGGYEQYF. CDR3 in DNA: TGTGCCACCAGTGACCCCGGGACAGGGGGCTACGAGCAGTACTTC.

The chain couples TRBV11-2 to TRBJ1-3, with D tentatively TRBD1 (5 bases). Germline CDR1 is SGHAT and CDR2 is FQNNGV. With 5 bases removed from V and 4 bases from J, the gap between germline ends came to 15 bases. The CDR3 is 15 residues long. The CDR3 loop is CASSLAGTPGNTIYF. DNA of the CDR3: TGTGCCAGCAGCCTAGCCGGGACGCCGGGAAACACCATATATTTT.

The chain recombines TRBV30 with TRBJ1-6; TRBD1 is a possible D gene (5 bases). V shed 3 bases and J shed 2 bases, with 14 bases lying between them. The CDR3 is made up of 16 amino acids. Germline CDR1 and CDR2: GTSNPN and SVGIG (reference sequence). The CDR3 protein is CAWSPWGRTYNSPLHF. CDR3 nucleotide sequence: TGTGCCTGGAGCCCCTGGGGACGGACCTATAATTCACCCCTCCACTTT.

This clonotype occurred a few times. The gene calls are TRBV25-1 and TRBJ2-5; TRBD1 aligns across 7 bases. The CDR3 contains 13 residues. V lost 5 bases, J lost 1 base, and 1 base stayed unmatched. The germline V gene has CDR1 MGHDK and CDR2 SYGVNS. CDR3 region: CASSSGGQETQYF. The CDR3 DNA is TGTGCCAGCAGTTCAGGGGGCCAAGAGACCCAGTACTTC.

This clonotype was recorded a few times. In DNA form, the CDR3 reads TGTGCCAGCAGCCCTCGCCGGGCGGTTACTAATGAGCAGTTCTTC. Encoded protein: CASSPRRAVTNEQFF. The genes are TRBV3-1 and TRBJ2-1; unclear D gene. CDR1 is LGHDT and CDR2 is YNNKEL in the germline V gene (reference sequence). Trimming took 4 bases from V and 7 from J, leaving 17 bases between them. CDR3 length: 15 amino acids.

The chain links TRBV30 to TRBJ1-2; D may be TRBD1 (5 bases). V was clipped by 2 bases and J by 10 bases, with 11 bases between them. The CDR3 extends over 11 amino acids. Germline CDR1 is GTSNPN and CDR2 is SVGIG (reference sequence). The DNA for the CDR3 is TGTGCCTGGAGTCCCGGGGCAGCCTACACCTTC. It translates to CAWSPGAAYTF.

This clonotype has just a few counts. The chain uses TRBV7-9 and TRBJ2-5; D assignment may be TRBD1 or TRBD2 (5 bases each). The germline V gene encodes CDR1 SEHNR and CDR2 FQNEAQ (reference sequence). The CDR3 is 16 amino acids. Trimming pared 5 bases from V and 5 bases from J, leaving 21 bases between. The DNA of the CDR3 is TGTGCCAGCAGCACCTTACGGCAGGGACGGCGGGAGACCCAGTACTTC. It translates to CASSTLRQGRRETQYF.